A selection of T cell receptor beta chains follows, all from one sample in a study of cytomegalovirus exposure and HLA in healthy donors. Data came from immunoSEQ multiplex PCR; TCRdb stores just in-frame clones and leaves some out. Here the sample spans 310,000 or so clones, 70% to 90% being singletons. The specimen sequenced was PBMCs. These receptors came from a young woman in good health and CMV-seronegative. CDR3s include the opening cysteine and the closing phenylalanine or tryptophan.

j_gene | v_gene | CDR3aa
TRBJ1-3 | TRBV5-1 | CASSLGDSGNTIYF
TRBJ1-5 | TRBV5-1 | CASSLDVGGGNQPQHF
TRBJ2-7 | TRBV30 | CAWSVQGGYEQYF
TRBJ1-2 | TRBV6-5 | CASSYGQMYGYTF
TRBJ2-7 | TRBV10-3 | CAISINSGPYEQYF
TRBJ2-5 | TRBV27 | CASSPLGSQGGGTQYF
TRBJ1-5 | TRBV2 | CASSGQGNQPQHF
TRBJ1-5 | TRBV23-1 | CASNRQPQHF
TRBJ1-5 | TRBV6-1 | CASSVRLTNQPQHF
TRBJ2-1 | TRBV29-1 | CSATGTLYNEQFF
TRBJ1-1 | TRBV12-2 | CASRLSPGPNTEAFF
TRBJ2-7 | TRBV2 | CASSEGGREQYF
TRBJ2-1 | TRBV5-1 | CASSQDGGSYNEQFF
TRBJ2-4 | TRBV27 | CASSDRGLAKNIQYF
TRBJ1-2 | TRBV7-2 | CASSPGLIDYGYTF
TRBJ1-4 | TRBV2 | CASESGGEKLFF
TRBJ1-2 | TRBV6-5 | CASSSGQGHVNYGYTF
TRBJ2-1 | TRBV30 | CAWTGYNEQFF
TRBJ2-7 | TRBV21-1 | CASSKGVWTSGGAYEQYF
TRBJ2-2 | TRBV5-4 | CASSYRDRGTGELFF
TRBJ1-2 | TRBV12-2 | CASRVPPGTTRRDGYTF
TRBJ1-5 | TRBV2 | CASRRRSNQPQHF
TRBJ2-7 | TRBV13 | CASSFSRGYEQYF
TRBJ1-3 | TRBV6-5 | CASRTGNSGNTIYF
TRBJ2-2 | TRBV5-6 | CASSIPSGGTGELFF
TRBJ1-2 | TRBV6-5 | CASSYKGQQYDYTF
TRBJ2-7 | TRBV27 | CASSLRGPPYEQYF
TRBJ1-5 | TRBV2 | CASSEAAWGDNQPQHF
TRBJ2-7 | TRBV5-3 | CARSSFGQAYEQYF
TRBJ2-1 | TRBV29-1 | CSARLNEQFF
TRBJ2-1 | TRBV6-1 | CANNGGPYNEQFF
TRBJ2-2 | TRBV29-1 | CSVEGTDNTGELFF
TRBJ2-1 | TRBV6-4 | CASSGSSGGADEQFF
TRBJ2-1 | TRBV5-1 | CASTTRTGGDNEQFF
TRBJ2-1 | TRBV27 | CASSFYWRGGGEQFF
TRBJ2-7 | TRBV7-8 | CASSLSDSYEQYF
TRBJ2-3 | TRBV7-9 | CASSFDLAETDTQYF